This T cell receptor beta chain emerged from a study of cytomegalovirus exposure and HLA in healthy donors. PCR amplification relied on 60 Vbeta primers (plus 13 Jbeta primers). The assay was immunoSEQ multiplex PCR, and TCRdb's table has in-frame clones only and misses some. The data hold 120,000 or so clones, with 60% to 80% observed a single time. The length of the CDR3 is 15 residues. Trimming removed 0 bases from V and 2 bases from J, with 11 bases in between. Germline V gene sequence: CDR1 LNHDA, CDR2 SQIVND (reference sequence). Input material: PBMCs. The sequence came from a man aged 50-60 years in good health and CMV-seropositive. The V gene is TRBV19, the J gene TRBJ2-7; weak D call: TRBD2 (6 bases). This CDR3 is CASSIDREPPYEQYF. The CDR3 DNA reads as TGTGCCAGTAGTATAGACCGGGAGCCCCCCTACGAGCAGTACTTC.